This paragraph reports one T cell receptor (beta chain). Germline-derived CDR1 and CDR2 are MNHEY and SVGEGT. The trim removed 7 bases at V and 6 bases at J, leaving 10 bases unmatched. This CDR3 region has 15 residues. The use of a sample-barcoded 5' primer and a J-beta primer mix characterized a second PCR of about 6 to 11 cycles. MiXCR, run by TCRdb on the 5' RACE reads, gives a single entry per CDR3 protein. The table shows hundreds of thousands of distinct CDR3 sequences, with approximately 25% occurring only once. These data come from a study of blood T cells in healthy people across ages. These data are also associated with another study on T cells of mothers and their children.

The sequenced sample consisted of blood. The TCR originated in a boy aged 5 to 17 in good health. J is TRBJ2-1 and V is TRBV6-2 or TRBV6-3, with 9 bases aligning to TRBD2. CDR3 loop: CASNDLAGRFNEQFF. The CDR3 nucleotides read TGTGCCAGCAACGACCTAGCGGGAAGGTTCAATGAGCAGTTCTTC.